The TCR beta chain described here comes from a study of T cell repertoires in cytomegalovirus infection. TCRdb processed the reads anew with MiXCR; each CDR3 protein has one entry. The sample records 650,000 to 850,000 distinct CDR3 sequences, roughly 29% being singletons. Germline CDR1 is KGHDR and CDR2 is SFDVKD. The CDR3 spans 12 residues. V lost 5 bases, J lost 7 bases, and 1 base stayed unmatched. Note on this clonotype: Its target is unknown.

The sample was cultured CD8+ T cells from PBMCs, taken from culture after CMV antigen stimulation. The J gene is TRBJ1-5, the V gene TRBV24-1, with 7 bases matching TRBD1. The sequence derives from a human donor in good health (CMV status not recorded). Some clones in this sample may be carry-over from other donors' samples. CDR3 in amino acids: CATSGQGQPQHF. The CDR3 DNA is TGTGCCACCAGTGGACAGGGCCAGCCCCAGCATTTT.